Listed below are T cell receptor beta chains from one sample, sequenced in a study of blood T cell repertoires in COVID-19. Produced via immunoSEQ multiplex PCR; TCRdb's table is partial and in-frame only. There are around 400,000 clones in the sample; 80% to 90% occur only once, and 2.3% lies in the top ten. Sample: peripheral blood. The receptors derive from an older woman with COVID-19, enrolled during active disease. CDR3s include the opening cysteine and the closing phenylalanine or tryptophan. The D gene is left open where the match is weak. Clone size, where shown, is once, few, many, or a class for clones that have expanded.

J | size | D | V | CDR3 | DNA
TRBJ1-5 | - | TRBD1 | TRBV15 | CATSRDIKGTGVQPQHF | TGTGCCACCAGCAGAGATATTAAGGGGACAGGGGTACAGCCCCAGCATTTT
TRBJ2-5 | once | TRBD1 | TRBV29-1 | CSAPGGPSSETQYF | TGCAGCGCACCAGGGGGCCCGAGTTCGGAGACCCAGTACTTC
TRBJ1-4 | - | TRBD1 | TRBV2 | CASSDGQGARKLFF | TGTGCCAGCAGTGACGGACAGGGGGCTCGAAAACTGTTTTTT
TRBJ2-7 | - | TRBD1 | TRBV24-1 | CATSDAGQGLEQYF | TGTGCCACCAGTGACGCGGGACAGGGATTAGAGCAGTACTTC
TRBJ2-7 | once | TRBD2 | TRBV13 | CASSLSYSGGSYEQYF | TGTGCCAGCAGCTTAAGCTACAGCGGGGGTTCCTACGAGCAGTACTTC
TRBJ2-7 | - | - | TRBV23-1 | CASSQSAPIASIDRQYF | TGCGCCAGCAGTCAATCGGCGCCAATCGCCTCGATCGACAGGCAGTACTTC
TRBJ2-7 | - | - | TRBV2 | CASSINEQYF | TGTGCCAGCAGTATCAACGAGCAGTACTTC
TRBJ1-6 | few | TRBD1 | TRBV28 | CASISEGAESPLHF | TGTGCCAGCATTTCAGAGGGGGCCGAGTCACCCCTCCACTTT
TRBJ2-6 | - | TRBD1 | TRBV9 | CASSVGGTGFAGANVLTF | TGTGCCAGCAGCGTAGGAGGGACAGGGTTCGCTGGGGCCAACGTCCTGACTTTC
TRBJ1-5 | - | - | TRBV6-1 | CASSEDRAQHF | TGTGCCAGCAGTGAAGACAGGGCCCAGCATTTT
TRBJ1-2 | - | TRBD1 | TRBV3-1/TRBV3-2 | CASSQRPRDWGQTYGYTF | TGTGCCAGCAGCCAAAGGCCGAGAGATTGGGGACAGACCTATGGCTACACCTTC
TRBJ2-5 | - | - | TRBV9 | CASSGDHGVGETQYF | TGTGCCAGCAGCGGAGATCACGGGGTTGGGGAGACCCAGTACTTC
TRBJ1-2 | - | TRBD1 | TRBV6-4 | CASSDRGLGYGYTF | TGTGCCAGCAGTGACAGGGGGCTCGGCTATGGCTACACCTTC
TRBJ1-2 | once | - | TRBV2 | CASRDTGYIYGYTF | TGTGCCAGCAGGGACACCGGCTATATTTATGGCTACACCTTC
TRBJ2-7 | - | TRBD1 | TRBV6-5 | CASRKGQGGDEQYF | TGTGCCAGCAGGAAGGGACAGGGGGGCGACGAGCAGTACTTC
TRBJ1-1 | - | TRBD1 | TRBV27 | CASSRGRNTEAFF | TGTGCCAGCAGCAGGGGGCGGAACACTGAAGCTTTCTTT
TRBJ2-2 | - | - | TRBV19 | CASSYRDNTGELFF | TGTGCCAGCAGTTACAGGGATAACACCGGGGAGCTGTTTTTT
TRBJ2-7 | - | TRBD2 | TRBV7-9 | CASSLEGLAGHEQYF | TGTGCCAGCAGCTTAGAAGGGCTAGCGGGCCACGAGCAGTACTTC
TRBJ2-3 | - | - | TRBV19 | CASSIGGALRRDTQYF | TGTGCCAGTAGTATAGGAGGTGCACTCCGGAGAGATACGCAGTATTTT